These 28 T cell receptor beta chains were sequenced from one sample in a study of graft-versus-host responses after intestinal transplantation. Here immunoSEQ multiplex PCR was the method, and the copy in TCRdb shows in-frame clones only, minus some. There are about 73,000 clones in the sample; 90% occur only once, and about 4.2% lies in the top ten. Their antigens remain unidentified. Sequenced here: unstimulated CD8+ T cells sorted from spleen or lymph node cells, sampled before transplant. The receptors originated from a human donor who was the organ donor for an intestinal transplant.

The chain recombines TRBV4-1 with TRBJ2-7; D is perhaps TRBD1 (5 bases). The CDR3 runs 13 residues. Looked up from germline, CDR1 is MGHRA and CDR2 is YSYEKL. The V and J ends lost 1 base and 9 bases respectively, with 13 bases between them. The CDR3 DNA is TGCGCCAGCAGCCAAGCGCAGGGTAGATGGCAGTACGTC. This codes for CASSQAQGRWQYV.

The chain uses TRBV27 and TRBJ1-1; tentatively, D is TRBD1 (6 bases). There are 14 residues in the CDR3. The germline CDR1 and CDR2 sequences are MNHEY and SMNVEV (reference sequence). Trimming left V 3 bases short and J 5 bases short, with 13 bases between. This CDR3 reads CASSFGGAMTEAFF. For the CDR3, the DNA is TGTGCCAGCAGTTTTGGGGGGGCGATGACTGAAGCTTTCTTT.

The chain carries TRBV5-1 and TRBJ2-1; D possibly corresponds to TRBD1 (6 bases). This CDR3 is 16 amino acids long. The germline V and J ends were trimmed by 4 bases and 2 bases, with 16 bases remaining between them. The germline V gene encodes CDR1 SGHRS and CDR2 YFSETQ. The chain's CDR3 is CASSPRTERAYNEQFF. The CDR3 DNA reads TGCGCCAGCAGCCCGAGGACAGAAAGAGCCTACAATGAGCAGTTCTTC.

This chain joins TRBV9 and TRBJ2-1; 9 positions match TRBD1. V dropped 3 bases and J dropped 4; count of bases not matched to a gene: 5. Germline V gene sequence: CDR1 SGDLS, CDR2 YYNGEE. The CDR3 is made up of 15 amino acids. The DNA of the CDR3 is TGTGCCAGCAGCGACCGGGACAGGGCTTACAATGAGCAGTTCTTC. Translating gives CASSDRDRAYNEQFF.

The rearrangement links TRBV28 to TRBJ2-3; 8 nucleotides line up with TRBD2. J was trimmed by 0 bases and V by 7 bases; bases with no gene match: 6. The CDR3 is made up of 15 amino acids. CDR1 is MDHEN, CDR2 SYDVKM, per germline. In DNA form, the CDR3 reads TGTGCCAGCACGAAGCGGGGGCTAAGCACAGATACGCAGTATTTT. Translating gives CASTKRGLSTDTQYF.

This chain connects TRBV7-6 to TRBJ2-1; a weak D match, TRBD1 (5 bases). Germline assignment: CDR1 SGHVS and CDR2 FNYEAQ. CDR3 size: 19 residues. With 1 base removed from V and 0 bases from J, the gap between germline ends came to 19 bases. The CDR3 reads CASSLGVPQTRGSYNEQFF. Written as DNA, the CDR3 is TGTGCCAGCAGCTTAGGTGTCCCTCAGACAAGGGGCTCCTACAATGAGCAGTTCTTC.

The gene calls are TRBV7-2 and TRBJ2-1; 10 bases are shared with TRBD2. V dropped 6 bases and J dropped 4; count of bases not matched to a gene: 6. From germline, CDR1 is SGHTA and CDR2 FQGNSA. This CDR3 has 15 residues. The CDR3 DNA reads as TGTGCCAGCAGGCAAACTAGCGGGGATTACAATGAGCAGTTCTTC. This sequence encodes CASRQTSGDYNEQFF. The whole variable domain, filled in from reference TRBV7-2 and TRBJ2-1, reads GAGVSQSPSNKVTEKGKDVELRCDPISGHTALYWYRQSLGQGLEFLIYFQGNSAPDKSGLPSDRFSAERTGGSVSTLTIQRTQQEDSAVYLCASRQTSGDYNEQFFGPGTRLTVL.

This chain's CDR3 is CASSPTSTGFYEQYV. In DNA form, the CDR3 reads TGTGCCAGCAGCCCAACGTCGACAGGGTTCTACGAGCAGTACGTC. The rearrangement joins TRBV5-5 to TRBJ2-7, with 7 bases matching TRBD1. Germline V gives CDR1 SGHKS, CDR2 YYEKEE (reference sequence). Trimming took 4 bases from V and 3 from J; bases not matched to a gene: 10. The CDR3 sequence is 15 residues long.

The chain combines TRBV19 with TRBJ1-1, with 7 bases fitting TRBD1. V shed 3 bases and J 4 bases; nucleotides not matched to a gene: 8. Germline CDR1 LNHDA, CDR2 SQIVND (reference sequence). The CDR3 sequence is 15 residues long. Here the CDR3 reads CASSISGQFATEAFF. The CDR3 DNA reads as TGTGCCAGTAGTATTTCGGGACAGTTTGCCACTGAAGCTTTCTTT.

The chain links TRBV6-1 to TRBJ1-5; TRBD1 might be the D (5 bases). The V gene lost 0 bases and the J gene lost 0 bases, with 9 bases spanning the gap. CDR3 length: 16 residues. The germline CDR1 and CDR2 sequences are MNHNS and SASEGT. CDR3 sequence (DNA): TGTGCCAGCAGTGAAGCCGGACAATATAGCAATCAGCCCCAGCATTTT. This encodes CASSEAGQYSNQPQHF.

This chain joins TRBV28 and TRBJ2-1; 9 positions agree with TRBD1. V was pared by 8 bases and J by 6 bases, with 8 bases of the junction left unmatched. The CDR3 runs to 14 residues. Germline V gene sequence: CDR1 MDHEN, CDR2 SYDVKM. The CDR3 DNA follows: TGTGCCAGCGGAGGACAGGGGCTCGGCAATGAGCAGTTCTTC. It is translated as CASGGQGLGNEQFF.

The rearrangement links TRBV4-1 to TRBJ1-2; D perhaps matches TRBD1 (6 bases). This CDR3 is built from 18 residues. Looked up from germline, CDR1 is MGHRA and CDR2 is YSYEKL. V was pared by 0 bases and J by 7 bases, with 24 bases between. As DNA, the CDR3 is TGCGCCAGCAGCCAAGATAGGCAGGGGCGATCTCCCCTTAGTGGCTACACCTTC. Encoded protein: CASSQDRQGRSPLSGYTF.

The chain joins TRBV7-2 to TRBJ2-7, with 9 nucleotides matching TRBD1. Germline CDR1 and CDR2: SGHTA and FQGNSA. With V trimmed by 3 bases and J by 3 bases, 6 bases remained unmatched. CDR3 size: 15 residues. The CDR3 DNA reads TGTGCCAGCAGCTTTGGGACAGGGTCTATCTACGAGCAGTACGTC. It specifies CASSFGTGSIYEQYV.

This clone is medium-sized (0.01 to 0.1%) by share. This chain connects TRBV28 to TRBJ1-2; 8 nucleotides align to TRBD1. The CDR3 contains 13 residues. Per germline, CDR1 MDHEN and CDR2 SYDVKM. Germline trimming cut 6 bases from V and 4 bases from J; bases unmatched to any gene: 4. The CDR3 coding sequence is TGTGCCAGCAGCCCCACAGGGGGCTATGGCTACACCTTC. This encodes CASSPTGGYGYTF.

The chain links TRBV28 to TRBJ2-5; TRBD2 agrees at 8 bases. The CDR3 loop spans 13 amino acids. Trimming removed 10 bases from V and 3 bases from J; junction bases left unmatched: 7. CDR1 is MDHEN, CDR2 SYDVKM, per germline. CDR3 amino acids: CATTGGGEETQYF. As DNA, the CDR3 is TGTGCCACCACCGGGGGGGGCGAAGAGACCCAGTACTTC.

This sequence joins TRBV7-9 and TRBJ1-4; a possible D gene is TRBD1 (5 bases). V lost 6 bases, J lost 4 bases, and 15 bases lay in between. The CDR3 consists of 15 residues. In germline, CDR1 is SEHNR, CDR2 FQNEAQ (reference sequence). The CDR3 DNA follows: TGTGCCAGCAGTAAATCGGACATAAATAATGAAAAACTGTTTTTT. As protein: CASSKSDINNEKLFF.

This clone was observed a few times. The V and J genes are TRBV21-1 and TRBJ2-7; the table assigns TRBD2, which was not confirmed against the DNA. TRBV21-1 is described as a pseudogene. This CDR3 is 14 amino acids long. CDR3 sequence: CASSRLTKWCEQYV. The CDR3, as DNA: TGTGCCAGCAGCCGGCTGACTAAATGGTGCGAGCAGTACGTC.

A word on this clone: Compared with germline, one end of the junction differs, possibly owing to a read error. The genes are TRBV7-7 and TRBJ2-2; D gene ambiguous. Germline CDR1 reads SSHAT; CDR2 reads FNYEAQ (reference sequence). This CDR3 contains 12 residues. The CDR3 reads CASSQDTGELFF. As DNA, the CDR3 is TGTGCTAGCAGCCAGGACACCGGGGAGCTGTTTTTT.

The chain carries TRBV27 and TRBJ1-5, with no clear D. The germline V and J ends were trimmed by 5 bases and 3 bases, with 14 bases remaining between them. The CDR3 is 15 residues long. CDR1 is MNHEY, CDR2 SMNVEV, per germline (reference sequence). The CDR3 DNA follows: TGTGCCAGCAGTCCCCTTGAGGGTTTCAATCAGCCCCAGCATTTT. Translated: CASSPLEGFNQPQHF.

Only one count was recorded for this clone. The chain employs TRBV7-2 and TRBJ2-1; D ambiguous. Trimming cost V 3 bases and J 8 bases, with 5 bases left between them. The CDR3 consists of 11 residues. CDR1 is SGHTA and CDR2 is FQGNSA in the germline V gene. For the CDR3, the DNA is TGTGCCAGCAGCTTCCCGGATGAGCAGTTCTTC. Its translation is CASSFPDEQFF.

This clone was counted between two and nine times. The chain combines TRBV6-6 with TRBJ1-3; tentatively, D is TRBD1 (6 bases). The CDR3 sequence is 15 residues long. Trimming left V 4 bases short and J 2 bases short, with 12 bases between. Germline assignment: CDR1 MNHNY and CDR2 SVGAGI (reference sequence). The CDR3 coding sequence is TGTGCCAGCAGTTCCACCGCAGGGGCTGGAAACACCATATATTTT. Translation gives CASSSTAGAGNTIYF.

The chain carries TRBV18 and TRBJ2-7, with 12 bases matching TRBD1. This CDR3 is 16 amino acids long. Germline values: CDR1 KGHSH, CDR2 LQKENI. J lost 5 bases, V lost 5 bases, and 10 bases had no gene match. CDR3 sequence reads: CASSSDTGQGADEQYV. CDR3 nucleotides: TGTGCCAGCTCATCAGACACGGGACAGGGGGCGGACGAGCAGTACGTC.

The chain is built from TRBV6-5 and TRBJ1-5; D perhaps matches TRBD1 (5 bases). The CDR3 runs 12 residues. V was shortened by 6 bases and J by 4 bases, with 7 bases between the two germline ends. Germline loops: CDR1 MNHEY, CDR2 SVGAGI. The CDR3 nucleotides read TGTGCCAGCAGACAGGAAAATCAGCCCCAGCATTTT. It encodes CASRQENQPQHF.

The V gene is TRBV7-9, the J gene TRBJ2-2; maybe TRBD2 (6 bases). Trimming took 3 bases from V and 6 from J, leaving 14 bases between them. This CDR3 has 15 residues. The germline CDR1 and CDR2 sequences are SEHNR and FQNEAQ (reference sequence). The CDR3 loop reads CASSFYGGHAGELFF. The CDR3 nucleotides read TGTGCCAGCAGCTTCTACGGGGGTCACGCCGGGGAGCTGTTTTTT.

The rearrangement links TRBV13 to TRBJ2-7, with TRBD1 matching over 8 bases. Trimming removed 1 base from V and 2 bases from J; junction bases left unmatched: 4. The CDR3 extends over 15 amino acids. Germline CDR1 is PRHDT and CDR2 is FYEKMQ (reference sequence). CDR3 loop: CASSLDRGNPYEQYV. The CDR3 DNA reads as TGTGCCAGCAGCTTAGACAGGGGGAATCCCTACGAGCAGTACGTC.

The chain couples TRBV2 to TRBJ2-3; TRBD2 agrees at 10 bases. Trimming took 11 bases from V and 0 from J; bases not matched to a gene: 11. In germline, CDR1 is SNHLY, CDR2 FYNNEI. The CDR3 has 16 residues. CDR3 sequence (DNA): TGTGCCGGTGTGACTAGCGGGCGATCTAGCACAGATACGCAGTATTTT. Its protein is CAGVTSGRSSTDTQYF.

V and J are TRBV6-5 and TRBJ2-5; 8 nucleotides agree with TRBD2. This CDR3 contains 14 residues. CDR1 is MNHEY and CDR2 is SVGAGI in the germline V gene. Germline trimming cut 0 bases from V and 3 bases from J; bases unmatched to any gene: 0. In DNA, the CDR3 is TGTGCCAGCAGTTACTCGACTAGCGAAGAGACCCAGTACTTC. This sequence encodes CASSYSTSEETQYF.

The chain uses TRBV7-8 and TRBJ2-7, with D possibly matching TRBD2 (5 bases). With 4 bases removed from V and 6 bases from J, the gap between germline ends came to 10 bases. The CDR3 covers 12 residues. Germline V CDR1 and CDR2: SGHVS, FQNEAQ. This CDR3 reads CASSSSGIEQYV. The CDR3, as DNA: TGTGCCAGCAGCTCATCGGGAATCGAGCAGTACGTC.